What follows are 14 T cell receptor beta chains derived from one specimen sequenced in a study of T cells in Graves' hyperthyroidism and ophthalmopathy. Researchers took RNA transcripts and amplified the TCR beta CDR3 regions from them. HTBI primers were used for first-round RT-PCR of the TCR CDR3. TCRdb processed the multiplex PCR reads anew with MiXCR; each CDR3 protein has one entry. Of about 420,000 distinct CDR3 sequences in the sample, 15% to 19% were seen once. Specimen: blood. These receptors all come from a woman between 18 and 30 years old with Graves' hyperthyroidism.

With regard to this clonotype: Germline and junction disagree at one end, which may indicate a read error. The chain uses TRBV20-1 and TRBJ2-2; a possible D gene is TRBD2 (6 bases). This CDR3 contains 13 residues. The V gene's germline CDR1 is DFQATT and CDR2 SNEGSKA (reference sequence). In nucleotides, the CDR3 is TGCAGTGCTACCGACAGATTCACCGGGGGGCTGTTTTTT. Its translation: CSATDRFTGGLFF.

This clonotype appeared many times. The chain combines TRBV19 with TRBJ1-1; 7 bases are a match to TRBD1. The CDR3 extends over 14 amino acids. Germline CDR1 and CDR2: LNHDA and SQIVND (reference sequence). Trimming cost V 4 bases and J 0 bases; bases outside gene matches: 2. The CDR3 DNA reads TGTGCCAGTAGTACCGACAGGGTGAACACTGAAGCTTTCTTT. This sequence encodes CASSTDRVNTEAFF.

Many counts were recorded for this clonotype. This rearrangement joins TRBV27 to TRBJ2-7, with 11 bases fitting TRBD2. The V gene end was trimmed by 1 base and the J gene end by 0 bases; junction bases not matched to a gene: 11. Germline values: CDR1 MNHEY, CDR2 SMNVEV (reference sequence). The CDR3 length is 19 residues. The CDR3 nucleotides read TGTGCCAGCAGTTTATGGGGGACTAGCGGCTCCCGACCCTCCTACGAGCAGTACTTC. Translation: CASSLWGTSGSRPSYEQYF.

Here the CDR3 reads CASSHPWTDNYGYTF. CDR3 nucleotide sequence: TGTGCCAGCAGCCACCCCTGGACAGATAACTATGGCTACACCTTC. The chain is built from TRBV3-1 and TRBJ1-2; TRBD1 is a possible D gene (6 bases). V was pared by 3 bases and J by 1 base, with 12 bases between. The CDR3 contains 15 residues. Germline V gene data show CDR1 as LGHDT and CDR2 as YNNKEL (reference sequence). The full variable domain, completed using reference TRBV3-1 and TRBJ1-2, is DTAVSQTPKYLVTQMGNDKSIKCEQNLGHDTMYWYKQDSKKFLKIMFSYNNKELIINETVPNRFSPKSPDKAHLNLHINSLELGDSAVYFCASSHPWTDNYGYTFGSGTRLTVV.

The DNA of the CDR3 is TGTGCCAGCTCGGACAGGGGGCCAGGTACTGAAGCTTTCTTT. The encoded protein is CASSDRGPGTEAFF. J is TRBJ1-1 and V is TRBV2; 11 bases fit TRBD1. The CDR3 consists of 14 residues. V was pared by 8 bases and J by 5 bases, with 7 bases of the junction left unmatched. Germline CDR1 reads SNHLY; CDR2 reads FYNNEI.

The sample holds many counts of this clonotype. This rearrangement joins TRBV20-1 to TRBJ2-3; a weak D match, TRBD2 (5 bases). Germline V gives CDR1 DFQATT, CDR2 SNEGSKA (reference sequence). The germline V and J ends were trimmed by 0 bases and 0 bases, with 10 bases remaining between them. CDR3 size: 15 residues. The DNA for the CDR3 is TGCAGTGCTAGAGATGGGGAGTCTAGCACAGATACGCAGTATTTT. Translated, it gives CSARDGESSTDTQYF.

The V call is TRBV28, the J call TRBJ2-1; the match to TRBD2 covers 10 bases. With V trimmed by 7 bases and J by 5 bases, 8 bases remained unmatched. This CDR3 is built from 15 residues. Germline CDR1 reads MDHEN; CDR2 reads SYDVKM. The CDR3 DNA follows: TGTGCCAGCACCATTGGGCTAGCGGGAGACAATGAGCAGTTCTTC. It translates to CASTIGLAGDNEQFF.

J is TRBJ2-5 and V is TRBV19; the D is unclear. The V end lost 3 bases, the J end lost 1 base, and 12 bases lay between the germline ends. The germline V gene has CDR1 LNHDA and CDR2 SQIVND (reference sequence). CDR3 length: 15 residues. CDR3: CASSIGFGRQETQYF. CDR3 nucleotides: TGTGCCAGTAGTATTGGCTTCGGTCGCCAAGAGACCCAGTACTTC.

This clonotype showed up just a few times. The chain carries TRBV19 and TRBJ2-2; a possible D gene is TRBD1 (6 bases). V was trimmed by 5 bases and J by 7 bases, leaving 11 bases between them. CDR1 and CDR2 from the germline V gene are LNHDA and SQIVND (reference sequence). This CDR3 region has 13 residues. This CDR3 is CASSQTGGGELFF. In nucleotides, the CDR3 is TGTGCCAGTAGTCAGACAGGTGGCGGGGAGCTGTTTTTT.

A word on this clonotype: It may be a read error: a sequence one base away is much more abundant. The J gene is TRBJ2-4, the V gene TRBV12-3 or TRBV12-4; the match to TRBD2 covers 8 bases. The CDR3 is made up of 15 amino acids. DNA of the CDR3: TGTGCCAGCAGTTCGGGAGGGGGGGCCAGAAACATTCAGTACTTC. Its translation is CASSSGGGARNIQYF.

Comments on this clonotype: With a much larger clone just one base away, this may be a read error. The CDR3 region has the DNA TGCAACGTGGCCGGGACCGTGAACACTGAAGCTTTCTTT. Translating gives CNVAGTVNTEAFF. The V and J genes are TRBV29-1 and TRBJ1-1; D is possibly TRBD1 (5 bases). The CDR3 is 13 residues long. Germline V gene data show CDR1 as SQVTM and CDR2 as ANQGSEA.

The sample holds many counts of this clonotype. V gene TRBV19 combines with J gene TRBJ1-1; D is perhaps TRBD1 (6 bases). Trimming removed 7 bases from V and 5 bases from J, with 17 bases in between. In germline, CDR1 is LNHDA, CDR2 SQIVND (reference sequence). The CDR3 totals 14 residues. Here the CDR3 DNA reads TGTGCCAGTACCGATAATGGGGGGCTTACTGAAGCTTTCTTT. Protein sequence: CASTDNGGLTEAFF. The variable domain in full, with the rest retrieved from reference TRBV19 and TRBJ1-1, is DGGITQSPKYLFRKEGQNVTLSCEQNLNHDAMYWYRQDPGQGLRLIYYSQIVNDFQKGDIAEGYSVSREKKESFPLTVTSAQKNPTAFYLCASTDNGGLTEAFFGQGTRLTVV.

The rearrangement joins TRBV2 to TRBJ1-5; TRBD1 aligns across 9 bases. Trimming removed 8 bases from V and 0 bases from J; junction bases left unmatched: 5. CDR1 is SNHLY, CDR2 FYNNEI, per germline. The CDR3 consists of 15 residues. CDR3 DNA: TGTGCCAGCGGCGGACAGGGGACTAGCAATCAGCCCCAGCATTTT. Its translation is CASGGQGTSNQPQHF.

This chain connects TRBV6-9 to TRBJ1-1; TRBD1 agrees at 8 bases. Germline CDR1 and CDR2: MNHGY and SVAAGI. V lost 3 bases to trimming and J lost 1 base; unmatched junction nucleotides: 7. This CDR3 contains 16 residues. The CDR3 loop is CASSYFSGTGNTEAFF. The CDR3 nucleotides read TGTGCCAGCAGTTACTTTTCCGGGACAGGGAACACTGAAGCTTTCTTT.